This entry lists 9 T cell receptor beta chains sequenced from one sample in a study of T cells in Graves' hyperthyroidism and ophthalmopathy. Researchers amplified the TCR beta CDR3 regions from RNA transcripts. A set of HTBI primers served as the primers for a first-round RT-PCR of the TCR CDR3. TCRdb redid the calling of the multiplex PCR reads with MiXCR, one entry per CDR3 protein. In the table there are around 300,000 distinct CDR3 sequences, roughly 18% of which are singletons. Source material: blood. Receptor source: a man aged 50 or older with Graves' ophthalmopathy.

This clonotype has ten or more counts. DNA for the CDR3: TGTGCCAGCAGTGAAACGAACCCCGCCTTGAGCAATCAGCCCCAGCATTTT. This codes for CASSETNPALSNQPQHF. The chain has TRBV6-1 and TRBJ1-5; D not resolved. V was pared by 2 bases and J by 1 base, with 15 bases between. CDR3 length: 17 residues. In germline, CDR1 is MNHNS, CDR2 SASEGT.

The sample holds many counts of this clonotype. CDR3 in amino acids: CASMDFQETQYF. The CDR3 region has the DNA TGTGCCAGCATGGACTTCCAAGAGACCCAGTACTTC. This chain joins TRBV2 and TRBJ2-5; tentative D call: TRBD2 (5 bases). Germline V gives CDR1 SNHLY, CDR2 FYNNEI. The V and J ends lost 7 bases and 1 base respectively, with 7 bases between them. The CDR3 has 12 residues.

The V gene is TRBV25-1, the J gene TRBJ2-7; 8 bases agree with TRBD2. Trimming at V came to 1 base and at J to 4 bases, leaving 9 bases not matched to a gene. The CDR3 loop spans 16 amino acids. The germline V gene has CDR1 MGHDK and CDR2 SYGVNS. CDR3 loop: CASSEFAGGAKYEQYF. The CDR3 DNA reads TGTGCCAGCAGTGAATTCGCGGGGGGAGCTAAATACGAGCAGTACTTC.

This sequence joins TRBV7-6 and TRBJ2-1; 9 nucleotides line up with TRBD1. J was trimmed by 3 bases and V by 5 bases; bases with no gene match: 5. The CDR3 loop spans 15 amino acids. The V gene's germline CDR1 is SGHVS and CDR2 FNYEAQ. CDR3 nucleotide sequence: TGTGCCAGCAGCGGCCGGGACAGGGACTACAATGAGCAGTTCTTC. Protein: CASSGRDRDYNEQFF.

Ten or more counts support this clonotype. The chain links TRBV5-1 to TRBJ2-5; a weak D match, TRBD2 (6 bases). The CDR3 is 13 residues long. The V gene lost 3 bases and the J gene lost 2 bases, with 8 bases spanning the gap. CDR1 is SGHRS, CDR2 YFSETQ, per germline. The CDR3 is CASSYSGQETQYF. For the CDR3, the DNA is TGCGCCAGCAGCTATAGCGGACAAGAGACCCAGTACTTC.

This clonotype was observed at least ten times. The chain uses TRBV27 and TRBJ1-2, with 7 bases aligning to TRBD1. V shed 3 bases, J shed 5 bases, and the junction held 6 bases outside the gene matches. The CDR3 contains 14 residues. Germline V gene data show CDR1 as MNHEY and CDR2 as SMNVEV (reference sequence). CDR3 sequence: CASSFRRGFYGYTF. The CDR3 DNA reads TGTGCCAGCAGTTTCCGCAGGGGGTTTTATGGCTACACCTTC.

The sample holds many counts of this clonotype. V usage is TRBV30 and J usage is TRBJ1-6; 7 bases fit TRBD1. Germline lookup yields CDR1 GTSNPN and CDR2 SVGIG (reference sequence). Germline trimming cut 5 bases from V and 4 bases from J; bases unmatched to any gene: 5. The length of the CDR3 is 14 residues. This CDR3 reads CAWDRTGYNSPLHF. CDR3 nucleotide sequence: TGTGCCTGGGACCGGACAGGATATAATTCACCCCTCCACTTT.

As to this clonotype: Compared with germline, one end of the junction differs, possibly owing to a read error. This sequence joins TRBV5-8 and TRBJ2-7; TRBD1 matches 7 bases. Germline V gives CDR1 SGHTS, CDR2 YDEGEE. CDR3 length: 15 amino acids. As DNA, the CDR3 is TGTGCCAGCAGCTTGGCCGGGACAGAAGATTACGGGCAGTACTTC. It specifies CASSLAGTEDYGQYF.

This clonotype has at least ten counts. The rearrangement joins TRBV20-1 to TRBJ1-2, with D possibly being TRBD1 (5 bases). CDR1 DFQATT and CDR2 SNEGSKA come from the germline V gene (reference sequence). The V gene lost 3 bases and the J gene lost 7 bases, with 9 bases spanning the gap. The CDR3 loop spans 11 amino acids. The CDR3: CSASPGSGYTF. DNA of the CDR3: TGCAGTGCTAGTCCAGGGTCTGGCTACACCTTC.